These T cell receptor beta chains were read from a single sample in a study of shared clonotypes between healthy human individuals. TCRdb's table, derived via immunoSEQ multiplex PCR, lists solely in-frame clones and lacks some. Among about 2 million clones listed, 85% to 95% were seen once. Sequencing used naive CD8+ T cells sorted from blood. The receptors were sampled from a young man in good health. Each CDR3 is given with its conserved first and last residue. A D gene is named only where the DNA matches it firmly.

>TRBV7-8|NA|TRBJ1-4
CASSPGFIGEEIEKLFF
TGTGCCAGCAGTCCAGGTTTCATTGGAGAGGAGATCGAAAAACTGTTTTTT
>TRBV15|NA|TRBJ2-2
CATSPRSLGTGELFF
TGTGCCACCAGCCCTCGGTCCCTAGGCACCGGGGAGCTGTTTTTT
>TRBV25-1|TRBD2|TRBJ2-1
CASTEEGLVYEQFF
TGTGCCAGCACCGAGGAAGGACTAGTCTATGAGCAGTTCTTC
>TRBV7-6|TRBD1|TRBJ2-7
CASSFSGQGNGYEQYF
TGTGCCAGCAGCTTCTCGGGACAGGGGAACGGGTACGAGCAGTACTTC
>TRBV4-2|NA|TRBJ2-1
CASSQDRVDEQFF
TGTGCCAGCAGCCAAGATAGGGTCGATGAGCAGTTCTTC
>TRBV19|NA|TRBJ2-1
CASSILTREYNEQFF
TGTGCCAGTAGTATATTGACCCGGGAGTACAATGAGCAGTTCTTC
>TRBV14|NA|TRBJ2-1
CASRAAASNEQFF
TGTGCCAGCAGGGCGGCAGCAAGCAATGAGCAGTTCTTC
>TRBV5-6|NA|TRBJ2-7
CASSSGTREQYF
TGTGCCAGCAGCTCCGGGACTCGCGAGCAGTACTTC
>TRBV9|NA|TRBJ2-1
CASSVAVGTGDEQFF
TGTGCCAGCAGCGTAGCTGTAGGGACGGGGGACGAGCAGTTCTTC
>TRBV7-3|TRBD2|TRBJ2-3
CASSLGAGGHTDTQYF
TGTGCCAGCAGCTTGGGTGCGGGGGGGCACACAGATACGCAGTATTTT
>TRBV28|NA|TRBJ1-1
CASNPGASTEAFF
TGTGCCAGCAACCCAGGGGCCTCCACTGAAGCTTTCTTT
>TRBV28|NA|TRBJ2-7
CASLRWGSYEQYF
TGTGCCAGCTTGCGCTGGGGTTCCTACGAGCAGTACTTC